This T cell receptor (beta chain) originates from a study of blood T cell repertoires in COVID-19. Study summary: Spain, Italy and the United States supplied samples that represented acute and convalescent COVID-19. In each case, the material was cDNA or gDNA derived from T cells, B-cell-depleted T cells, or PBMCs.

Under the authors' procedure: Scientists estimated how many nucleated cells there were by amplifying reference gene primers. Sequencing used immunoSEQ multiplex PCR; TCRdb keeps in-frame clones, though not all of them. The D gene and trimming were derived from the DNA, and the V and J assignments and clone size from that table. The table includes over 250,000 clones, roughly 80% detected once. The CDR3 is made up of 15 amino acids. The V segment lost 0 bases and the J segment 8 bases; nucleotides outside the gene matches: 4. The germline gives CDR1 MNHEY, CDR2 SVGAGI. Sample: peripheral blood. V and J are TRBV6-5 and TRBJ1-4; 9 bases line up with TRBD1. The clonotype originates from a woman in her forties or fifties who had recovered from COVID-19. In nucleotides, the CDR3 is TGTGCCAGCAGTTACTCCGGACAGGGGCCCGAAAAACTGTTTTTT. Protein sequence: CASSYSGQGPEKLFF.